This T cell receptor (beta chain) comes out of a study of T cell repertoires in cytomegalovirus infection. Study background: The study used recently identified HLA-C-restricted and well-studied HLA-B-restricted CMV epitopes. Study observations and caveats: Dominating the ex vivo response were TCR beta clonotypes that were CMV-specific and HLA-C-restricted.

From germline, CDR1 is ENHRY and CDR2 SYGVKD. The length of the CDR3 is 19 residues. J was trimmed by 0 bases and V by 0 bases; bases with no gene match: 11. This clonotype was seen a handful of times. Its antigen is currently unknown. TCRdb reprocessed the reads with MiXCR, giving one entry per CDR3 protein. The table records around 100,000 distinct CDR3 sequences, less than 55% of them present only once. This TCR derives from a human donor in good health (CMV status not recorded). Some clones in this sample may be carry-over from other donors' samples. The sequencing here drew on CD8+ T cells from cultured PBMCs, taken from culture after CMV antigen stimulation. This chain joins TRBV10-3 and TRBJ2-1, with 7 positions matching TRBD1. The chain's CDR3 is CAISESKTGVPSSYNEQFF. The CDR3 DNA sequence: TGTGCCATCAGTGAGTCGAAAACAGGGGTTCCGAGCTCCTACAATGAGCAGTTCTTC.